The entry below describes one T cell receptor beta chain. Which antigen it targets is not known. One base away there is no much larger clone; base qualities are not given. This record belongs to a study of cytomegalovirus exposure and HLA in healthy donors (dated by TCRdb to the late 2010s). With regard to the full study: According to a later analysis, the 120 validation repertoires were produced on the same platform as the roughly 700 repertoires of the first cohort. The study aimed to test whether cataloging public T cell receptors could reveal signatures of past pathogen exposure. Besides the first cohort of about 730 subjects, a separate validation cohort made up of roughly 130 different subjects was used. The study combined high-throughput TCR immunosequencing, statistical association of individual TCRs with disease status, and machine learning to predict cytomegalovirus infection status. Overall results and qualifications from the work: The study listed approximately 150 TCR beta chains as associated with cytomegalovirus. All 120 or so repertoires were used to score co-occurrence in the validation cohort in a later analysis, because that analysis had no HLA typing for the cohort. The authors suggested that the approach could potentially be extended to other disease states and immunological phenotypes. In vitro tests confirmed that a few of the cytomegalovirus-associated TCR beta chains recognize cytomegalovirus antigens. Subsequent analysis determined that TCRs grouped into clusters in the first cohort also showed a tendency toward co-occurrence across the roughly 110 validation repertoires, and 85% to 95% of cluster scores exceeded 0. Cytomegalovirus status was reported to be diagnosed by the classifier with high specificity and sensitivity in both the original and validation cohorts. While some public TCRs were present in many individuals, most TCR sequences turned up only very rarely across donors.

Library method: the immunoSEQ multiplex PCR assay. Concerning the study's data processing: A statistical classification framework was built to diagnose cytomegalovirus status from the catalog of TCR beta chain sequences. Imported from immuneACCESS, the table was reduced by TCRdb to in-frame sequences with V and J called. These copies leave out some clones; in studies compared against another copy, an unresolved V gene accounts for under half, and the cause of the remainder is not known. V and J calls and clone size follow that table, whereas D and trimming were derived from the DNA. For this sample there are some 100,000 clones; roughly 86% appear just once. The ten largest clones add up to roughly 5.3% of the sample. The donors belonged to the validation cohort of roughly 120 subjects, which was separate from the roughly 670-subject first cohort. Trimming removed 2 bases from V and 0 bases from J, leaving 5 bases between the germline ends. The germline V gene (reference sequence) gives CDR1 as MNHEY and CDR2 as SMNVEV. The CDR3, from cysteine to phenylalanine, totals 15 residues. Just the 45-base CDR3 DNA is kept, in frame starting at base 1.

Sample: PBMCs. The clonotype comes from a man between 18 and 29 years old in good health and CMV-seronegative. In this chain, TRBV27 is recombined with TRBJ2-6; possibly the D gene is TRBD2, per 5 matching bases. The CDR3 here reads CASSLAGSGANVLTF. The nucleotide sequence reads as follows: TGTGCCAGCAGTTTAGCGGGCTCTGGGGCCAACGTCCTGACTTTC.